Presented here are 17 T cell receptor beta chains from one specimen sequenced in a study of human T cells and chemical hapten exposure (dated by TCRdb to about 2021). The method was RACE. Sequencing took place on a NextSeq 500. TCRdb passed the public sequencing reads through fastp at Q25 and MiXCR, retaining productive beta sequences. Rows merge per CDR3 protein into single entries with the most common DNA and genes. Present in this sample are some 54,000 distinct CDR3 sequences, 9.5% to 10% of which were seen just once. The ten largest clones capture more than 1.5% of the sample. Taken with the paper, the label for time point translates to: patch test 2, 6 weeks after DPC sensitization. The meaning of the sample's treatment or condition label: therapeutic diphenylcyclopropenone sensitization with weekly scalp DPC. Here the sequenced sample was whole blood, taken in connection with sensitization to the hapten diphenylcyclopropenone (DPC). These receptors all stem from a woman aged 45-65 years with alopecia areata. Some clones in this sample may be carry-over from other donors' samples.

This clonotype showed up many times. This chain links TRBV6-1 with TRBJ1-5; D might be TRBD1 (5 bases). CDR1 is MNHNS, CDR2 SASEGT, per germline. The CDR3 contains 15 residues. The ends were cut back, 6 bases at V and 1 base at J, with 13 bases in the middle. The CDR3 DNA sequence: TGTGCCAGCAGATTGACAGAGAGAAGCAATCAGCCCCAGCATTTT. Translating gives CASRLTERSNQPQHF.

This clonotype appeared a few times. This chain's CDR3 is CASSGGLAYNEQFF. CDR3 DNA sequence: TGTGCCAGCAGCGGGGGACTAGCATACAATGAGCAGTTCTTC. J is TRBJ2-1 and V is TRBV9; the match to TRBD2 covers 9 bases. In germline, CDR1 is SGDLS, CDR2 YYNGEE. The V gene end was trimmed by 3 bases and the J gene end by 4 bases; junction bases not matched to a gene: 2. The CDR3 is made up of 14 amino acids.

This clonotype was recorded at least ten times. The CDR3 nucleotides are TGTGCCAGCAGTCGGACGGTAACTGAAGCTTTCTTT. Translated, it gives CASSRTVTEAFF. This chain uses TRBV28 with TRBJ1-1; D is uncertain. Germline CDR1 reads MDHEN; CDR2 reads SYDVKM. CDR3 length: 12 residues. Trimming pared 5 bases from V and 5 bases from J, leaving 9 bases between.

This clonotype showed up many times. The V gene is TRBV20-1, the J gene TRBJ2-7, with 7 bases aligning to TRBD2. This CDR3 is 12 amino acids long. Germline CDR1 reads DFQATT; CDR2 reads SNEGSKA (reference sequence). J lost 9 bases, V lost 1 base, and 6 bases had no gene match. CDR3 coding DNA: TGCAGTGCTAGAGTCCCTAGCGGACCGCAGTACTTC. Translation: CSARVPSGPQYF.

The rearrangement joins TRBV7-9 to TRBJ1-1; 7 positions agree with TRBD1. Germline-derived CDR1 and CDR2 are SEHNR and FQNEAQ (reference sequence). V shed 0 bases, J shed 10 bases, and the junction held 8 bases outside the gene matches. CDR3 length: 14 residues. CDR3 residues: CASSLAEGAPRAFF. The CDR3 nucleotides are TGTGCCAGCAGCTTAGCGGAGGGGGCTCCCCGAGCTTTCTTT.

This clonotype has a handful of counts. V usage is TRBV11-2 and J usage is TRBJ2-5; 7 nucleotides agree with TRBD1. The CDR3 has 16 residues. Trimming took 5 bases from V and 5 from J; bases not matched to a gene: 14. Germline V gene sequence: CDR1 SGHAT, CDR2 FQNNGV. The CDR3 DNA follows: TGTGCCAGCAGCCTTAGGGCGGACAGGAGCAGCGAGACCCAGTACTTC. Protein: CASSLRADRSSETQYF.

This clonotype was counted at least ten times. The CDR3, as DNA: TGTGCCAGCAGCTTAGCGGGCAGGAGGTCGTTAAGCTCCTATAATTCACCCCTCCACTTT. Protein product: CASSLAGRRSLSSYNSPLHF. V usage is TRBV7-2 and J usage is TRBJ1-6, with unresolved D. This CDR3 contains 20 residues. V lost 0 bases and J 0 bases, leaving 18 bases between the germline ends. Germline V gives CDR1 SGHTA, CDR2 FQGNSA.

This clonotype was picked up a small number of times. V usage is TRBV29-1 and J usage is TRBJ1-1, with D maybe TRBD1 (5 bases). Per the germline V gene, CDR1 is SQVTM and CDR2 is ANQGSEA. V lost 5 bases and J lost 5, with 15 bases in between. The CDR3 extends over 13 amino acids. The CDR3 nucleotides are TGCAGCGTTTCCAGGGCAGTCGAAACTGAAGCTTTCTTT. It codes for CSVSRAVETEAFF.

This clonotype was detected a few times. CDR3 residues: CASSQEMWGNTIYF. The CDR3 coding sequence is TGCGCCAGCAGCCAAGAGATGTGGGGAAACACCATATATTTT. The V gene is TRBV4-3, the J gene TRBJ1-3; D is ambiguous. From germline, CDR1 is LGHNA and CDR2 YSLEER. Trimming cost V 0 bases and J 4 bases, with 7 bases left between them. This CDR3 contains 14 residues.

This clonotype was observed at least ten times. The gene calls are TRBV27 and TRBJ1-5; D unclear. V gave up 0 bases and J gave up 0 bases, with 9 bases separating them. The CDR3 runs to 16 residues. Germline loops: CDR1 MNHEY, CDR2 SMNVEV (reference sequence). CDR3 nucleotide sequence: TGTGCCAGCAGTTTATCTGGCATCAATAGCAATCAGCCCCAGCATTTT. Its protein is CASSLSGINSNQPQHF.

The gene calls are TRBV11-2 and TRBJ2-7, with D possibly TRBD1 on 5 matching bases. V dropped 1 base and J dropped 3 bases, with 7 bases sitting between them. Germline V gene sequence: CDR1 SGHAT, CDR2 FQNNGV. The CDR3 runs 13 residues. The CDR3 reads CASSLADNYEQYF. Written as DNA, the CDR3 is TGTGCCAGCAGCTTAGCGGACAACTACGAGCAGTACTTC. Full variable domain (outside the CDR3, taken from reference TRBV11-2 and TRBJ2-7): EAGVAQSPRYKIIEKRQSVAFWCNPISGHATLYWYQQILGQGPKLLIQFQNNGVVDDSQLPKDRFSAERLKGVDSTLKIQPAKLEDSAVYLCASSLADNYEQYFGPGTRLTVT.

The rearrangement links TRBV7-6 to TRBJ1-3, with 8 nucleotides matching TRBD1. The CDR3 is 17 amino acids. The J segment lost 4 bases and the V segment lost 5 bases, leaving 13 bases of the junction unmatched. Per the germline V gene, CDR1 is SGHVS and CDR2 is FNYEAQ. This chain's CDR3 is CASSPRQGIGSGNTIYF. The CDR3 DNA follows: TGTGCCAGCAGCCCACGACAGGGGATTGGTTCGGGAAACACCATATATTTT.

This chain uses TRBV11-2 with TRBJ2-1; 11 nucleotides align to TRBD2. Trimming cost V 3 bases and J 10 bases; bases outside gene matches: 2. The CDR3 is made up of 13 amino acids. The germline gives CDR1 SGHAT, CDR2 FQNNGV. CDR3 amino acids: CASSFGTSGEQFF. CDR3 DNA sequence: TGTGCCAGCAGCTTTGGGACTAGCGGCGAGCAGTTCTTC.

This clonotype was detected many times. The J gene is TRBJ1-2, the V gene TRBV11-2; 10 bases align to TRBD1. This CDR3 region has 14 residues. The V segment lost 8 bases and the J segment 3 bases; nucleotides outside the gene matches: 6. Germline lookup yields CDR1 SGHAT and CDR2 FQNNGV. CDR3 sequence: CASGTGVGDYGYTF. CDR3 bases: TGTGCCAGCGGGACAGGGGTTGGAGACTATGGCTACACCTTC.

CDR3 loop: CSAQAGAYQETQYF. The CDR3 region has the DNA TGCAGTGCCCAAGCGGGGGCGTACCAAGAGACCCAGTACTTC. This rearrangement joins TRBV20-1 to TRBJ2-5, with 8 bases identical to TRBD2. From germline, CDR1 is DFQATT and CDR2 SNEGSKA (reference sequence). The CDR3 covers 14 residues. With 6 bases clipped from V and 0 bases from J, the junction kept 6 bases outside the gene matches.

The sample holds many counts of this clonotype. The CDR3 loop reads CASSSRTETSSYNEQFF. CDR3 bases: TGCGCCAGCAGCTCTCGGACAGAGACTAGCTCCTACAATGAGCAGTTCTTC. The J gene is TRBJ2-1, the V gene TRBV5-1; D is perhaps TRBD1 or TRBD2 (6 bases each). The CDR3 extends over 17 amino acids. Between the trimmed V and J ends, which lost 3 bases and 0 bases, there was a span of 16 bases. Germline CDR1 reads SGHRS; CDR2 reads YFSETQ.

This clonotype was recorded at least ten times. The rearrangement links TRBV6-1 to TRBJ1-2; no clear D. The CDR3 covers 12 residues. Germline loops: CDR1 MNHNS, CDR2 SASEGT. The V and J ends lost 3 bases and 11 bases respectively, with 13 bases between them. The chain's CDR3 is CASSEQSSHYTF. The CDR3 DNA sequence: TGTGCCAGCAGTGAGCAATCATCCCATTACACCTTC.